A selection of T cell receptor beta chains follows, all from one sample in a study of T cells in Graves' hyperthyroidism and ophthalmopathy. In TCRdb, the multiplex PCR reads were re-called with MiXCR into one record per CDR3 protein. Among about 200,000 distinct CDR3 sequences listed, approximately 20% were seen once. The sequencing input was blood. The receptor set was obtained from a man aged 40-50 years with Graves' hyperthyroidism. CDR3s include the opening cysteine and the closing phenylalanine or tryptophan. A D gene is named only where the DNA matches it firmly. Size is stated for part of the rows, as once, few or many counts, or as a class when the clone is expanded.

many	TRBV19	TRBJ1-5	.	CASSILGSNQPQHF	TGTGCCAGTAGTATATTGGGGAGCAATCAGCCCCAGCATTTT
many	TRBV5-1	TRBJ1-1	.	CASGGQTNTEAFF	TGCGCCAGCGGTGGACAGACAAACACTGAAGCTTTCTTT
many	TRBV24-1	TRBJ2-1	TRBD1	CATSDFPVGNRGVNEQFF	TGTGCCACCAGTGACTTTCCCGTAGGGAACAGGGGGGTTAATGAGCAGTTCTTC
.	TRBV10-3	TRBJ2-5	.	CAISEFAWKETQYF	TGTGCCATCAGTGAGTTTGCGTGGAAAGAGACCCAGTACTTC
few	TRBV15	TRBJ2-7	.	CATSSRGYVGRSYEQYF	TGTGCCACCAGCAGTCGTGGTTATGTCGGCAGATCCTACGAGCAGTACTTC
.	TRBV30	TRBJ1-6	TRBD1	CAWSARGGGSLHF	TGTGCCTGGAGTGCCAGGGGGGGTGGGTCCCTCCACTTT
.	TRBV6-2/TRBV6-3	TRBJ1-5	.	CASISYTYNQPQHF	TGTGCCAGCATATCGTACACATACAATCAGCCCCAGCATTTT
many	TRBV6-1	TRBJ2-5	.	CASWGSFRGVEETQYF	TGTGCCAGTTGGGGGTCCTTTAGGGGAGTCGAAGAGACCCAGTACTTC
many	TRBV30	TRBJ2-3	TRBD1	CAWSDETGVGDTQYF	TGTGCCTGGAGTGACGAGACAGGGGTCGGTGATACGCAGTATTTT
.	TRBV6-2/TRBV6-3	TRBJ2-1	.	CASSPRLVVSLF	TGTGCCAGCAGTCCCAGACTAGTAGTATCGCTCTTC
few	TRBV19	TRBJ2-3	TRBD2	CASSMTSGEANTQYF	TGTGCCAGTAGTATGACTAGCGGGGAGGCCAATACGCAGTATTTT
few	TRBV7-7	TRBJ2-5	TRBD2	CASSLEATGWLTSGGAETQYF	TGTGCTAGCAGCTTAGAGGCGACAGGGTGGTTAACTAGCGGGGGTGCGGAGACCCAGTACTTC
many	TRBV15	TRBJ1-2	.	CATSRAPDGYTF	TGTGCCACCAGCAGAGCACCGGATGGCTACACCTTC
many	TRBV29-1	TRBJ1-3	.	CSVNRDRTGTIYF	TGCAGCGTTAACCGAGACCGCACTGGGACCATATATTTT
many	TRBV7-8	TRBJ1-1	.	CASSPLGRAGNTEAFF	TGTGCCAGCAGCCCCCTCGGGCGGGCAGGGAACACTGAAGCTTTCTTT
many	TRBV6-1	TRBJ2-7	TRBD1	CAIENRGHIYEQYF	TGTGCCATTGAGAACAGGGGGCACATCTACGAGCAGTACTTC
many	TRBV20-1	TRBJ1-4	TRBD1	CSAKGGVGNEKLFF	TGCAGTGCTAAAGGGGGCGTCGGTAATGAAAAACTGTTTTTT
.	TRBV6-1	TRBJ2-2	.	CASSESKGAGRLNTGELFF	TGTGCCAGCAGTGAATCGAAAGGGGCGGGGAGGCTGAACACCGGGGAGCTGTTTTTT
many	TRBV5-1	TRBJ1-1	TRBD1	CASVPGTGNTEAFF	TGCGCCAGCGTTCCCGGGACAGGGAACACTGAAGCTTTCTTT
many	TRBV29-1	TRBJ1-1	.	CSVETFVGDTEAFF	TGCAGCGTTGAGACCTTTGTTGGAGACACTGAAGCTTTCTTT
.	TRBV4-3	TRBJ2-4	.	CASSHLGGLAKNIQYF	TGCGCCAGCAGCCATTTGGGCGGATTAGCCAAAAACATTCAGTACTTC
many	TRBV6-1	TRBJ2-7	TRBD2	CASSYPAGAPYEQYF	TGTGCCAGCAGTTACCCAGCGGGGGCTCCCTACGAGCAGTACTTC
many	TRBV2	TRBJ2-3	TRBD2	CASSVGTAGGGAQYF	TGTGCCAGCAGTGTGGGTACAGCGGGGGGTGGTGCGCAGTATTTT
.	TRBV7-6	TRBJ2-2	TRBD2	CASSLTGGRNTGELFF	TGTGCCAGCAGCTTAACGGGGGGGAGGAACACCGGGGAGCTGTTTTTT
many	TRBV5-1	TRBJ1-1	.	CASSEGVNTEAFF	TGCGCCAGCAGCGAAGGAGTGAACACTGAAGCTTTCTTT
many	TRBV2	TRBJ1-1	.	CASTREMNTEAFF	TGTGCCAGCACACGAGAAATGAACACTGAAGCTTTCTTT
.	TRBV24-1	TRBJ1-2	TRBD1	CATSDPGQGINGYTF	TGTGCCACCAGTGACCCAGGACAGGGGATAAATGGCTACACCTTC
many	TRBV4-1	TRBJ1-2	.	CASSQDPARVNYGYTF	TGCGCCAGCAGCCAAGATCCCGCCAGGGTTAACTATGGCTACACCTTC
many	TRBV6-2/TRBV6-3	TRBJ2-5	TRBD2	CASSYGGSGGLQETQYF	TGTGCCAGCAGTTACGGAGGTAGCGGGGGGCTCCAAGAGACCCAGTACTTC
many	TRBV3-1	TRBJ1-1	.	CASSQVIGGTEAFF	TGTGCCAGCAGCCAAGTCATCGGGGGGACTGAAGCTTTCTTT
.	TRBV9	TRBJ2-7	.	CASRGGGAFTYEQYF	TGTGCCAGCAGGGGGGGGGGGGCGTTTACCTACGAGCAGTACTTC
many	TRBV20-1	TRBJ2-3	.	CSARDYVGLATDTQYF	TGCAGTGCTAGAGATTATGTAGGGCTAGCGACAGATACGCAGTATTTT
many	TRBV18	TRBJ2-5	.	CASSPQTQETQYF	TGTGCCAGCTCACCACAGACTCAAGAGACCCAGTACTTC
few	TRBV7-9	TRBJ2-1	TRBD1	CATPGTGSNEQFF	TGTGCCACGCCCGGGACAGGGTCGAATGAGCAGTTCTTC
many	TRBV6-6	TRBJ2-3	TRBD2	CASSYGTSDTDTQYF	TGTGCCAGCAGTTACGGGACTAGCGACACAGATACGCAGTATTTT
.	TRBV15	TRBJ1-6	.	CATNRSNSPLHF	TGTGCCACCAACAGATCCAATTCACCCCTCCACTTT
.	TRBV20-1	TRBJ1-2	TRBD1	CSAGGQGMDGYTF	TGCAGTGCTGGCGGACAGGGTATGGATGGCTACACCTTC